These 14 T cell receptor beta chains were sequenced from one sample in a study of cytomegalovirus exposure and HLA in healthy donors. Clones were read by immunoSEQ multiplex PCR, and TCRdb kept only the in-frame ones, dropping some. The table records 100,000 to 150,000 clones, 89% of them present only once. The sample was PBMCs. The receptors were sampled from a woman younger than 30 in good health and CMV-seronegative.

The chain is built from TRBV11-2 and TRBJ2-2, with 8 bases identical to TRBD1. The CDR3 consists of 18 residues. J lost 6 bases, V lost 1 base, and 13 bases had no gene match. Germline V gives CDR1 SGHAT, CDR2 FQNNGV. The CDR3 loop is CASSLGAGGPLGPGELFF. The CDR3 DNA sequence: TGTGCCAGCAGCTTAGGGGCAGGGGGCCCACTGGGACCCGGGGAGCTGTTTTTT.

V and J are TRBV5-1 and TRBJ2-1, with 8 bases fitting TRBD2. Per germline, CDR1 SGHRS and CDR2 YFSETQ. The trim removed 4 bases at V and 3 bases at J, leaving 9 bases unmatched. CDR3 length: 16 amino acids. This chain's CDR3 is CASSPGAAGDYNEQFF. CDR3 bases: TGCGCCAGCAGCCCGGGGGCAGCGGGAGACTACAATGAGCAGTTCTTC.

This sequence joins TRBV5-5 and TRBJ2-3, with D perhaps matching TRBD2 (6 bases). Per germline, CDR1 SGHKS and CDR2 YYEKEE (reference sequence). V was trimmed by 0 bases and J by 6 bases, leaving 14 bases between them. CDR3 length: 15 amino acids. The CDR3 DNA reads TGTGCCAGCAGCTTGGATTTTTCCCGGGGGGATACGCAGTATTTT. This translates into CASSLDFSRGDTQYF.

V and J are TRBV13 and TRBJ2-1; 13 bases match TRBD2. Germline CDR1 and CDR2: PRHDT and FYEKMQ (reference sequence). V dropped 5 bases and J dropped 5; count of bases not matched to a gene: 9. The CDR3 has 17 residues. The chain's CDR3 is CASSPTSGRAPHNEQFF. CDR3 bases: TGTGCCAGCAGCCCTACTAGCGGGAGGGCCCCCCACAATGAGCAGTTCTTC.

The chain employs TRBV28 and TRBJ2-7; tentative D call: TRBD1 (6 bases). V lost 5 bases and J lost 2, with 16 bases in between. CDR3 size: 15 residues. CDR1 and CDR2 (germline): MDHEN, SYDVKM. The chain's CDR3 is CASSPANGQPYEQYF. The CDR3 DNA follows: TGTGCCAGCAGTCCGGCGAACGGACAGCCCTACGAGCAGTACTTC. Combining the CDR3 with reference TRBV28 and TRBJ2-7 gives the whole variable domain DVKVTQSSRYLVKRTGEKVFLECVQDMDHENMFWYRQDPGLGLRLIYFSYDVKMKEKGDIPEGYSVSREKKERFSLILESASTNQTSMYLCASSPANGQPYEQYFGPGTRLTVT.

The chain joins TRBV5-5 to TRBJ1-2; the D is unclear. This CDR3 has 14 residues. V was cut by 0 bases and J by 6 bases, with 12 bases left in between. Germline values: CDR1 SGHKS, CDR2 YYEKEE (reference sequence). For the CDR3, the DNA is TGTGCCAGCAGCTTGGTGGAGAACCTTCATGGCTACACCTTC. Amino acid sequence: CASSLVENLHGYTF.

This clone showed up just once. This rearrangement joins TRBV6-1 to TRBJ1-2; no definite D call. Germline V lookup: CDR1 MNHNS, CDR2 SASEGT. The V gene lost 2 bases and the J gene lost 2 bases, with 6 bases spanning the gap. The CDR3 loop spans 13 amino acids. Here the CDR3 DNA reads TGTGCCAGCAGTGAAAAAGAGAACTATGGCTACACCTTC. It yields the protein CASSEKENYGYTF.

V is TRBV6-1 and J is TRBJ2-7, with 12 bases that match TRBD2. The ends lost 10 bases at V and 6 bases at J; junction bases unmatched: 7. There are 13 residues in the CDR3. Germline loops: CDR1 MNHNS, CDR2 SASEGT. CDR3 residues: CATLAGGRLEQYF. The CDR3 nucleotides read TGTGCCACACTAGCGGGAGGTCGGCTCGAGCAGTACTTC.

The V gene is TRBV10-3, the J gene TRBJ2-7, with D hard to call. The CDR3 contains 14 residues. Between the trimmed V and J ends, which lost 9 bases and 0 bases, there was a span of 15 bases. Germline V gives CDR1 ENHRY, CDR2 SYGVKD. CDR3 protein: CAMRKTRDSYEQYF. CDR3 nucleotide sequence: TGTGCCATGCGAAAAACTCGCGACTCCTACGAGCAGTACTTC.

The CDR3 nucleotides read TGTGCCAGCAGCCAAGTAGCGGGAGAGACCCAGTACTTC. Protein product: CASSQVAGETQYF. The chain uses TRBV4-2 and TRBJ2-5, with TRBD2 matching over 7 bases. J lost 4 bases, V lost 1 base, and 0 bases had no gene match. The CDR3 is made up of 13 amino acids. The germline CDR1 and CDR2 sequences are LGHNA and YNFKEQ.

The chain is built from TRBV28 and TRBJ2-2; D is perhaps TRBD2 (5 bases). Germline assignment: CDR1 MDHEN and CDR2 SYDVKM. CDR3 length: 15 amino acids. The ends were cut back, 2 bases at V and 6 bases at J, with 13 bases in the middle. Here the CDR3 DNA reads TGTGCCAGCAGTTTACGTCTAGCTGGCCCCGGGGAGCTGTTTTTT. This codes for CASSLRLAGPGELFF.

The chain links TRBV18 to TRBJ2-7, with D tentatively TRBD2 (5 bases). The germline gives CDR1 KGHSH, CDR2 LQKENI. The CDR3 consists of 16 residues. Deletions cut 0 bases from V and 0 bases from J, with 12 bases between. CDR3 nucleotide sequence: TGTGCCAGCTCACCACCAACTAGATCGAGCTCCTACGAGCAGTACTTC. It specifies CASSPPTRSSSYEQYF.

V usage is TRBV27 and J usage is TRBJ2-7; 9 bases line up with TRBD1. The V and J ends lost 3 bases and 6 bases, in that order; junction bases with no gene match: 6. Looked up from germline, CDR1 is MNHEY and CDR2 is SMNVEV (reference sequence). The CDR3 has 14 residues. The CDR3 nucleotides are TGTGCCAGCAGTTTGTGGGACAGGGATAGCGAGCAGTACTTC. Translating it yields CASSLWDRDSEQYF.

This clone was counted between two and nine times. V usage is TRBV19 and J usage is TRBJ1-2; D is perhaps TRBD1 (6 bases). Germline CDR1 LNHDA, CDR2 SQIVND (reference sequence). Trimming pared 7 bases from V and 4 bases from J, leaving 19 bases between. The CDR3 is made up of 15 amino acids. The CDR3 DNA follows: TGTGCCAGTACCCTACGGTACAGGGTAATCTATGGCTACACCTTC. This encodes CASTLRYRVIYGYTF.